These 21 T cell receptor beta chains share one sample of origin, sequenced in a study of blood T cell repertoires in COVID-19. TCRdb's copy holds only in-frame clones and misses some; the assay was immunoSEQ multiplex PCR. The sample carries more than 95,000 clones, 82% recorded once. Sequencing was done on a sample of peripheral blood. These TCRs come from a man aged 55 to 70 with acute or convalescent COVID-19.

The chain recombines TRBV7-3 with TRBJ2-1, with 8 positions matching TRBD2. Losses at the gene ends were 5 bases for V and 0 bases for J; bases not matched to a gene: 9. The CDR3 is 17 amino acids. CDR1 and CDR2 (germline): SGHTA, FQGTGA. Here the CDR3 reads CASSPQAGASSYNEQFF. Here the CDR3 DNA reads TGTGCCAGCAGCCCTCAAGCGGGGGCGAGCTCCTACAATGAGCAGTTCTTC.

The chain links TRBV6-5 to TRBJ2-5; no clear D gene. Per the germline V gene, CDR1 is MNHEY and CDR2 is SVGAGI. The CDR3 consists of 13 residues. V lost 4 bases, J lost 0 bases, and 6 bases lay in between. The CDR3 loop reads CASSWAYQETQYF. DNA of the CDR3: TGTGCCAGCAGTTGGGCATACCAAGAGACCCAGTACTTC.

The chain employs TRBV6-4 and TRBJ1-6, with 8 nucleotides matching TRBD1. CDR1 is MRHNA, CDR2 SNTAGT, per germline. The CDR3 runs to 15 residues. Germline trimming cut 2 bases from V and 10 bases from J; bases unmatched to any gene: 7. The CDR3 protein is CASSDQGQGGSPLHF. In DNA, the CDR3 is TGTGCCAGCAGTGACCAAGGACAGGGAGGCTCACCCCTCCACTTT.

V is TRBV12-3 or TRBV12-4 and J is TRBJ1-5; weak D call: TRBD1 (6 bases). Trimming took 5 bases from V and 7 from J, leaving 12 bases between them. The CDR3 loop spans 13 amino acids. The CDR3 sequence: CASSGTYWQPQHF. The CDR3 region has the DNA TGTGCCAGCAGTGGGACATACTGGCAGCCCCAGCATTTT.

The gene calls are TRBV9 and TRBJ2-4; 8 nucleotides line up with TRBD1. Germline assignment: CDR1 SGDLS and CDR2 YYNGEE. There are 16 residues in the CDR3. The trim removed 4 bases at V and 9 bases at J, leaving 15 bases unmatched. CDR3 region: CASSPSDRGGRGIQYF. DNA of the CDR3: TGTGCCAGCAGCCCCTCAGACAGGGGCGGTCGGGGCATTCAGTACTTC.

The chain couples TRBV12-5 to TRBJ1-1; 8 nucleotides align to TRBD1. CDR3 length: 13 residues. V gave up 7 bases and J gave up 4 bases; unmatched junction bases: 5. The germline CDR1 and CDR2 sequences are LGHNT and FRNRAP. The CDR3 sequence: CASALTGGTEAFF. The CDR3 coding sequence is TGTGCTAGTGCCCTTACAGGGGGCACTGAAGCTTTCTTT. The variable domain in full, completed from reference TRBV12-5 and TRBJ1-1, reads DARVTQTPRHKVTEMGQEVTMRCQPILGHNTVFWYRQTMMQGLELLAYFRNRAPLDDSGMPKDRFSAEMPDATLATLKIQPSEPRDSAVYFCASALTGGTEAFFGQGTRLTVV.

The chain couples TRBV30 to TRBJ2-5, with 7 bases fitting TRBD1. Germline V gives CDR1 GTSNPN, CDR2 SVGIG (reference sequence). The length of the CDR3 is 13 residues. After removal of 0 bases from V and 5 bases from J, the junction contained 3 bases not matched to a gene. This CDR3 is CAWSVGGGETQYF. CDR3 DNA sequence: TGTGCCTGGAGTGTAGGGGGCGGGGAGACCCAGTACTTC.

This chain uses TRBV7-9 with TRBJ1-4; D is perhaps TRBD1 (5 bases). The CDR3 runs 14 residues. V was cut by 3 bases and J by 10 bases, with 15 bases left in between. CDR1 is SEHNR and CDR2 is FQNEAQ in the germline V gene (reference sequence). This CDR3 is CASSFPQPGLKLFF. For the CDR3, the DNA is TGTGCCAGCAGCTTCCCCCAACCGGGACTAAAACTGTTTTTT.

Only a few counts were recorded for this clone. The rearrangement joins TRBV15 to TRBJ1-5, with D maybe TRBD1 (5 bases). CDR3 size: 16 residues. Germline V gene lookup returns CDR1 LNHNV and CDR2 YYDKDF (reference sequence). V gave up 0 bases and J gave up 12 bases, with 21 bases separating them. The CDR3 nucleotides are TGTGCCACCAGCAGAGATATAGGGCAGGGAGGTGTTCGCCAGCATTTT. Its protein is CATSRDIGQGGVRQHF. The full variable domain, completed using reference TRBV15 and TRBJ1-5, is DAMVIQNPRYQVTQFGKPVTLSCSQTLNHNVMYWYQQKSSQAPKLLFHYYDKDFNNEADTPDNFQSRRPNTSFCFLDIRSPGLGDTAMYLCATSRDIGQGGVRQHFGDGTRLSIL.

This clone has only one observation. Sequence at one end of the junction differs from germline and may be a read error. The V call is TRBV29-1, the J call TRBJ2-7; D possibly corresponds to TRBD1 (6 bases). Germline V gene lookup returns CDR1 SQVTM and CDR2 ANQGSEA. This CDR3 is 13 amino acids long. Here the CDR3 DNA reads TGCAGCGCTGAAGGACAGAACGCCTACGAGCAGTACTTC. This gives the protein CSAEGQNAYEQYF.

This chain connects TRBV6-5 to TRBJ1-2, with 7 bases aligning to TRBD1. The CDR3 is 14 amino acids. In germline, CDR1 is MNHEY, CDR2 SVGAGI. The ends lost 1 base at V and 5 bases at J; junction bases unmatched: 4. CDR3 bases: TGTGCCAGCAGTTACTTGGACAGGCCTTATGGCTACACCTTC. Protein product: CASSYLDRPYGYTF.

This chain uses TRBV15 with TRBJ2-7, with D perhaps matching TRBD2 (5 bases). The V gene lost 0 bases and the J gene lost 6 bases, with 18 bases spanning the gap. Per the germline V gene, CDR1 is LNHNV and CDR2 is YYDKDF (reference sequence). The CDR3 loop spans 16 amino acids. CDR3 sequence: CATSRERATTTGEQYF. DNA of the CDR3: TGTGCCACCAGCAGAGAACGGGCGACTACCACCGGCGAGCAGTACTTC.

The chain employs TRBV5-4 and TRBJ2-7; TRBD1 aligns across 8 bases. The CDR3 totals 13 residues. V gave up 5 bases and J gave up 2 bases; unmatched junction bases: 3. CDR1 and CDR2 (germline): SGHNT, YYREEE (reference sequence). CDR3 sequence (DNA): TGTGCCAGCAGTCGGACAGGGACCTACGAGCAGTACTTC. This translates into CASSRTGTYEQYF.

This chain links TRBV15 with TRBJ2-7, with TRBD2 matching over 7 bases. The CDR3 length is 15 residues. The germline gives CDR1 LNHNV, CDR2 YYDKDF (reference sequence). The V segment lost 0 bases and the J segment 5 bases; nucleotides outside the gene matches: 7. This CDR3 reads CATSRDYVGGDEQYF. CDR3 DNA sequence: TGTGCCACCAGCAGAGATTACGTGGGGGGGGACGAGCAGTACTTC. The full variable domain, its missing parts supplied by reference TRBV15 and TRBJ2-7, is DAMVIQNPRYQVTQFGKPVTLSCSQTLNHNVMYWYQQKSSQAPKLLFHYYDKDFNNEADTPDNFQSRRPNTSFCFLDIRSPGLGDTAMYLCATSRDYVGGDEQYFGPGTRLTVT.

The rearrangement links TRBV9 to TRBJ1-4, with 7 bases lining up with TRBD1. This CDR3 comprises 15 residues. CDR1 is SGDLS, CDR2 YYNGEE, per germline. V trimming: 4 bases; J trimming: 3 bases; junction bases outside the gene matches: 6. DNA for the CDR3: TGTGCCAGCAGCCTGCGACAGGGCCCTAATGAAAAACTGTTTTTT. It is translated as CASSLRQGPNEKLFF.

The chain joins TRBV29-1 to TRBJ2-5, with 10 bases matching TRBD1. The germline V gene encodes CDR1 SQVTM and CDR2 ANQGSEA. The CDR3 sequence is 13 residues long. The V and J ends lost 6 bases and 2 bases, in that order; junction bases with no gene match: 3. The CDR3 is CSVDRGDQETQYF. For the CDR3, the DNA is TGCAGCGTGGACAGGGGGGATCAAGAGACCCAGTACTTC.

This clone was observed a handful of times. The V call is TRBV7-9, the J call TRBJ2-5; unclear D gene. This CDR3 is built from 14 residues. Germline CDR1 and CDR2: SEHNR and FQNEAQ (reference sequence). Trimming shortened V by 2 bases and J by 2 bases, and 9 bases separated the two germline ends. CDR3 in amino acids: CASSLMAGQETQYF. CDR3 coding DNA: TGTGCCAGCAGCTTAATGGCAGGACAAGAGACCCAGTACTTC.

V usage is TRBV27 and J usage is TRBJ2-7; weak D call: TRBD2 (5 bases). With 5 bases removed from V and 1 base from J, the gap between germline ends came to 9 bases. CDR1 and CDR2 from the germline V gene are MNHEY and SMNVEV (reference sequence). The CDR3 has 13 amino acids. The CDR3 region has the DNA TGTGCCAGCAGTGGAAGGACTTCCTACGAGCAGTACTTC. Its protein product is CASSGRTSYEQYF.

The CDR3 loop reads CASSLDSTNQPQHF. The CDR3 DNA sequence: TGTGCCAGCAGTCTAGACAGCACCAATCAGCCCCAGCATTTT. The chain links TRBV11-2 to TRBJ1-5, with D perhaps TRBD1 (5 bases). The CDR3 runs to 14 residues. V was trimmed by 6 bases and J by 3 bases, leaving 12 bases between them. From germline, CDR1 is SGHAT and CDR2 FQNNGV. Full variable domain (outside the CDR3, taken from reference TRBV11-2 and TRBJ1-5): EAGVAQSPRYKIIEKRQSVAFWCNPISGHATLYWYQQILGQGPKLLIQFQNNGVVDDSQLPKDRFSAERLKGVDSTLKIQPAKLEDSAVYLCASSLDSTNQPQHFGDGTRLSIL.

The chain is built from TRBV5-4 and TRBJ2-3; 11 bases match TRBD2. This CDR3 comprises 15 residues. J lost 4 bases, V lost 1 base, and 2 bases had no gene match. Germline V gene sequence: CDR1 SGHNT, CDR2 YYREEE (reference sequence). The CDR3 DNA follows: TGTGCCAGCAGCTTGTATAGCGGGGGGGCAGATACGCAGTATTTT. Translation gives CASSLYSGGADTQYF.

The CDR3 is CASSLTLGTASIQYF. The CDR3 nucleotides are TGTGCCAGCAGTTTAACCCTCGGGACAGCCAGCATTCAGTACTTC. The V call is TRBV27, the J call TRBJ2-4; 7 bases fit TRBD1. This CDR3 spans 15 amino acids. V trimming: 2 bases; J trimming: 9 bases; junction bases outside the gene matches: 10. Germline V gives CDR1 MNHEY, CDR2 SMNVEV (reference sequence).